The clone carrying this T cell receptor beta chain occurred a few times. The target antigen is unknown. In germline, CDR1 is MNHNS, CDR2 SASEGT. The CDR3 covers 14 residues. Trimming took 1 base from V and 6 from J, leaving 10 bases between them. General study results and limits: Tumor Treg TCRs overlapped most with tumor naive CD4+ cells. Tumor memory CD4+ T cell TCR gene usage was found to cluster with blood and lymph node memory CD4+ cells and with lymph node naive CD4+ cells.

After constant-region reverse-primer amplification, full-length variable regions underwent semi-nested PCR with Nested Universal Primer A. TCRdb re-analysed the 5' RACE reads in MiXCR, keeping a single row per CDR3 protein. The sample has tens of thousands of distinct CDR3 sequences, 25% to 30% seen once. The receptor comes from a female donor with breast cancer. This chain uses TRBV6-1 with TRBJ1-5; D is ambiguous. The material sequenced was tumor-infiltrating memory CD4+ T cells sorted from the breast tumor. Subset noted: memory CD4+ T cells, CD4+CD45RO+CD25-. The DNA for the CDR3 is TGTGCCAGCAGTGAAGGAGGAGGGAGTCAGCCCCAGCATTTT. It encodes CASSEGGGSQPQHF.